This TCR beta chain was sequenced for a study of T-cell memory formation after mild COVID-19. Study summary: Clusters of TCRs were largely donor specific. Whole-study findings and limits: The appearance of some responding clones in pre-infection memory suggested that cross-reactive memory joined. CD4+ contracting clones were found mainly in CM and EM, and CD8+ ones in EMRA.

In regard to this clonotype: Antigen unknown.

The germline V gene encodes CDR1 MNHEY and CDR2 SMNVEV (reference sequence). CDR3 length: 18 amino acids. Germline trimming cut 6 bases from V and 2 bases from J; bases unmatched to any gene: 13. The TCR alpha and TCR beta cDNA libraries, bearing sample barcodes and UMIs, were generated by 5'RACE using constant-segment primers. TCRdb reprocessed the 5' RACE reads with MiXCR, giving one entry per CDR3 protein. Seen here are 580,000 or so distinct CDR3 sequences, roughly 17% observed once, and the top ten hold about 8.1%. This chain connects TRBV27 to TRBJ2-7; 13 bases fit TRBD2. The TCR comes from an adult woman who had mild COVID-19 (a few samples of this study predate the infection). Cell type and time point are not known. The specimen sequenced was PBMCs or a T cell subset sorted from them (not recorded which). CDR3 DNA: TGTGCCAGCAGAGTTTCCGGGACTAGCGGGGTGATTACCTACGAGCAGTACTTC. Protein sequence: CASRVSGTSGVITYEQYF.